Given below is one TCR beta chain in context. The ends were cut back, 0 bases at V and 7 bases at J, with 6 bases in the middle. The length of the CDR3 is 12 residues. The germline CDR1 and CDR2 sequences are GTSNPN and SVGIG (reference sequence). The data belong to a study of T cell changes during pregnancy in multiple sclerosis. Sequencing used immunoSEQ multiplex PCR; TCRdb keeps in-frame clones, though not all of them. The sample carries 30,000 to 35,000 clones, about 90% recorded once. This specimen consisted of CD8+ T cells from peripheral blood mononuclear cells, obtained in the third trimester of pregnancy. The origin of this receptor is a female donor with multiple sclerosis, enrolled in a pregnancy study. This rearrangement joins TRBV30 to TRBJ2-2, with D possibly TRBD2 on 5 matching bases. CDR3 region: CAWSVTSGELFF. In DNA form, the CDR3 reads TGTGCCTGGAGTGTAACTAGCGGGGAGCTGTTTTTT.